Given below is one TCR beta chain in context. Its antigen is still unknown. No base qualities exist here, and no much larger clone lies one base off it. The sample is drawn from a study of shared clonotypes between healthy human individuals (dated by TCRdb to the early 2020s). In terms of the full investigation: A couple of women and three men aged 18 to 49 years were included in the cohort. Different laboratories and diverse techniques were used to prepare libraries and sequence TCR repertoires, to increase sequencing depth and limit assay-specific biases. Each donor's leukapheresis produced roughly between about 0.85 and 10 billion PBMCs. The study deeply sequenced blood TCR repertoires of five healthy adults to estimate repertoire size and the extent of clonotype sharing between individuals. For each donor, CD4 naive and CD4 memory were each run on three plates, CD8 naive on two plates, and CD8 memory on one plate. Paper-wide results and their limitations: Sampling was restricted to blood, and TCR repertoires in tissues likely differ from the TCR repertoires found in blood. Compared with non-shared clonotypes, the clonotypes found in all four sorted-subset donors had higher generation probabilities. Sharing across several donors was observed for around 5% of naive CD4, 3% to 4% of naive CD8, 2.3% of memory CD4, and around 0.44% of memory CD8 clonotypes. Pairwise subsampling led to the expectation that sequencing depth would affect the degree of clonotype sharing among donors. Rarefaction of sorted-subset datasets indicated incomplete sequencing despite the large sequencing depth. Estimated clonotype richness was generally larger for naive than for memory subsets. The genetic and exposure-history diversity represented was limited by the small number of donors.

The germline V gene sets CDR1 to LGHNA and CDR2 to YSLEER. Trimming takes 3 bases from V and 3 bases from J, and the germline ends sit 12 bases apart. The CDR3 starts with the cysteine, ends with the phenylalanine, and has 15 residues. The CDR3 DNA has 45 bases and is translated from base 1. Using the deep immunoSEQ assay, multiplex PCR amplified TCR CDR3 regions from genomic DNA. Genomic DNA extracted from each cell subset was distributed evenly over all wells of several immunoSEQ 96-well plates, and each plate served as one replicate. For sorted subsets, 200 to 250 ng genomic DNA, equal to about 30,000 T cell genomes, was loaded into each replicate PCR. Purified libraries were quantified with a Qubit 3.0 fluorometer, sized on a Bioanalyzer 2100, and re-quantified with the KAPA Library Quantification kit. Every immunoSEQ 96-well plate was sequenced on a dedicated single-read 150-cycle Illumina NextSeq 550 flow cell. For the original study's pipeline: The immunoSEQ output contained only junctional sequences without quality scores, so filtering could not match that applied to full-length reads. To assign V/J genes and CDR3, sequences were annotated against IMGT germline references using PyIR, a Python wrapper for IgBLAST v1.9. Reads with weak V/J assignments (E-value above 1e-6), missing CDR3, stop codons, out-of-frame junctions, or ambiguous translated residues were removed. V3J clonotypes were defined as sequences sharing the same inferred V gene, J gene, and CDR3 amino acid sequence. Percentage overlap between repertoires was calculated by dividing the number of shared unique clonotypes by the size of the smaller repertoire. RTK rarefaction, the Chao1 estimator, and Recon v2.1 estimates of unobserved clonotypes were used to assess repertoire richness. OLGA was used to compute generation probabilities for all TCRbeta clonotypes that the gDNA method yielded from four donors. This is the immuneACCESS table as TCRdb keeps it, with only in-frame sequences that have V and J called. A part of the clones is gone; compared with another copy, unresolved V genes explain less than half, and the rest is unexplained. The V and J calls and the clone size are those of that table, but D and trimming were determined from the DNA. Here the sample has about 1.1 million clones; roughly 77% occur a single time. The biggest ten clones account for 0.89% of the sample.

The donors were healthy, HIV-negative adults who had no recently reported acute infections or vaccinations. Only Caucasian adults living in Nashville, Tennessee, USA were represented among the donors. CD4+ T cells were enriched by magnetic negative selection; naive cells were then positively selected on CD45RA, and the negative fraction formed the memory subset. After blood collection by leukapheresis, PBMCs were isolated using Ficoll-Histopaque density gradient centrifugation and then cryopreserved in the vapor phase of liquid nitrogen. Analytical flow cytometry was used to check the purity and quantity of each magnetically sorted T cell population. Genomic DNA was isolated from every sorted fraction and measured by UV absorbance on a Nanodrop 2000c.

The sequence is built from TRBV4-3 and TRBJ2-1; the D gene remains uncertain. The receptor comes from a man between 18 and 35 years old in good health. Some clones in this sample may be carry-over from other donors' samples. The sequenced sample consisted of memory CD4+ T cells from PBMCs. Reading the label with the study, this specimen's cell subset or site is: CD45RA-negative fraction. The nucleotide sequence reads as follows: TGCGCCAGCAGCCACGGGCTAGTGGGCTACAATGAGCAGTTCTTC. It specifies CASSHGLVGYNEQFF.